Reported below is one TCR beta chain. Its antigen is currently unknown. The germline V and J ends were trimmed by 5 bases and 0 bases, with 11 bases remaining between them. This CDR3 has 14 amino acids. CDR1 and CDR2 from the germline V gene are SGHVS and FNYEAQ. This record comes from a study of identical twins. Study-level points and caveats: Partial confounding of zero-insertion analyses by invariant MAIT and iNKT cells was possible.

The donor group consisted entirely of healthy Caucasians. TCRdb reprocessed the 5' RACE reads via MiXCR and lists one record per CDR3 protein. The sample yields 200,000 to 300,000 distinct CDR3 sequences, about 7.5% seen once. The sample was also linked to a second study, of yellow fever vaccine responses in identical twins. That work states: Reportedly, the T cell response mounted by twins to vaccine seemed partly convergent, partly personalized.

This sequence joins TRBV7-6 and TRBJ2-7; possible D gene TRBD1, 5 bases. The material sequenced was CD8+ T cells sorted from blood. This sequence originates from a woman under 30 in good health. CDR3 loop: CASSQGLFSYEQYF. Written as DNA, the CDR3 is TGTGCCAGCAGCCAGGGTCTTTTCTCCTACGAGCAGTACTTC. Filled out from reference TRBV7-6 and TRBJ2-7, the complete variable domain reads GAGVSQSPRYKVTKRGQDVALRCDPISGHVSLYWYRQALGQGPEFLTYFNYEAQQDKSGLPNDRFSAERPEGSISTLTIQRTEQRDSAMYRCASSQGLFSYEQYFGPGTRLTVT.